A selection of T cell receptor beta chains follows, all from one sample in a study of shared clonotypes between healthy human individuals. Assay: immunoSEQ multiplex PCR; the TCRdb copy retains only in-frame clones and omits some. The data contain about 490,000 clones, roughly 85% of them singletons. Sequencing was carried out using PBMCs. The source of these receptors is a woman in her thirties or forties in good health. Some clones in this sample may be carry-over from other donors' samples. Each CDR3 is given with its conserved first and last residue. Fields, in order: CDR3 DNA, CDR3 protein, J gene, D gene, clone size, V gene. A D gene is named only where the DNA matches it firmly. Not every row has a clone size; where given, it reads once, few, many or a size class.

DNA: TGTGCCAGCAGTGTGTTTGAACGGGGCTACACCTTC
CDR3: CASSVFERGYTF
J: TRBJ1-2
D: -
size: -
V: TRBV2

DNA: TGCAGCGTCCTGACTAGCGGTGCCTACGAGCAGTACTTC
CDR3: CSVLTSGAYEQYF
J: TRBJ2-7
D: TRBD2
size: few
V: TRBV29-1

DNA: TGTGCCAGCAGCTTAGCGGTCGAGCGGCTAGCGGGAGGCACAGATACGCAGTATTTT
CDR3: CASSLAVERLAGGTDTQYF
J: TRBJ2-3
D: TRBD2
size: -
V: TRBV7-9

DNA: TGTGCCAGCAGTTCATGGGGGGTTGGAGAGCCCCAGCATTTT
CDR3: CASSSWGVGEPQHF
J: TRBJ1-5
D: -
size: -
V: TRBV6-5

DNA: TGCGCCAGCAGCTTGGCGACAGGGATGTTTGAAAAACTGTTTTTT
CDR3: CASSLATGMFEKLFF
J: TRBJ1-4
D: TRBD1
size: -
V: TRBV5-1

DNA: TGTGCCAGCAGTTACAAGACTAGCGGTAGCACAGATACGCAGTATTTT
CDR3: CASSYKTSGSTDTQYF
J: TRBJ2-3
D: TRBD2
size: -
V: TRBV6-5

DNA: TGTGCCTGGGGACAGGGAAGTTACAATGAGCAGTTCTTC
CDR3: CAWGQGSYNEQFF
J: TRBJ2-1
D: TRBD1
size: -
V: TRBV30

DNA: TGTGCCAGCAGTGAACCGGGACAGGAAGGGGGCTACGAGCAGTACTTC
CDR3: CASSEPGQEGGYEQYF
J: TRBJ2-7
D: TRBD1
size: -
V: TRBV6-1

DNA: TGTGCCAGCAGCGTAGTTGGGACTAGCGGCGTGGAGACCCAGTACTTC
CDR3: CASSVVGTSGVETQYF
J: TRBJ2-5
D: TRBD2
size: -
V: TRBV9

DNA: TGTGCCAGCAGTGCAAGTCGAGAGACCCAGTACTTC
CDR3: CASSASRETQYF
J: TRBJ2-5
D: -
size: -
V: TRBV2

DNA: TGTGCCAGCAGCTCCCACCGGAGACAGGGGGGTCAAGAGACCCAGTACTTC
CDR3: CASSSHRRQGGQETQYF
J: TRBJ2-5
D: TRBD1
size: -
V: TRBV7-9

DNA: TGTGCCAGCGGACTAGCGGGAGGGCCGAAGACCCAGTACTTC
CDR3: CASGLAGGPKTQYF
J: TRBJ2-5
D: TRBD2
size: -
V: TRBV2

DNA: TGTGCCAGCAGTCCTTTTTTCGGCCAGCACCAAGAGACCCAGTACTTC
CDR3: CASSPFFGQHQETQYF
J: TRBJ2-5
D: -
size: once
V: TRBV27

DNA: TGCGCCAGCAGCCGGACTAGCCTGGAGACCCAGTACTTC
CDR3: CASSRTSLETQYF
J: TRBJ2-5
D: TRBD2
size: once
V: TRBV4-1

DNA: TGTGCCAGCAGTCGTACGTCCACTAGCGGGAGTTCAGATACGCAGTATTTT
CDR3: CASSRTSTSGSSDTQYF
J: TRBJ2-3
D: TRBD2
size: -
V: TRBV9

DNA: TGTGCCAGCAGCTTTGAAGGGCATAGCAATCAGCCCCAGCATTTT
CDR3: CASSFEGHSNQPQHF
J: TRBJ1-5
D: -
size: -
V: TRBV5-5

DNA: TGTGCCAGCAGTTACCCGGGGGGGGGTAACTATGGCTACACCTTC
CDR3: CASSYPGGGNYGYTF
J: TRBJ1-2
D: -
size: once
V: TRBV6-6

DNA: TGTGCCAGCAGCTTAGCCTGGGGCACAGATACGCAGTATTTT
CDR3: CASSLAWGTDTQYF
J: TRBJ2-3
D: -
size: -
V: TRBV7-8